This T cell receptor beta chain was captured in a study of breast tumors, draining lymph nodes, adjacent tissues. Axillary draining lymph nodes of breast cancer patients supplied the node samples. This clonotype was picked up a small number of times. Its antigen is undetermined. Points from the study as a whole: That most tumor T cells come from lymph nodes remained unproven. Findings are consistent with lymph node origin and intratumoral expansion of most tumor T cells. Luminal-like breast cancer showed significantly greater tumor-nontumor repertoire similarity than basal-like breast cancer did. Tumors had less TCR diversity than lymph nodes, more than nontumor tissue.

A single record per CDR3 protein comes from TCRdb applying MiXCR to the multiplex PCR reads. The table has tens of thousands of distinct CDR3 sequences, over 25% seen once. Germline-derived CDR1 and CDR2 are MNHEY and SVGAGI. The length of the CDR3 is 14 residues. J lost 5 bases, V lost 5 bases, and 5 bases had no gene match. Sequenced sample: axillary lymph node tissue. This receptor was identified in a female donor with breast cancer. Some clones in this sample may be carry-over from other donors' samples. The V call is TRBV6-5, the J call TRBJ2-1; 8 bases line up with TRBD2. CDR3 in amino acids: CASSPGTRNNEQFF. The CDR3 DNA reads TGTGCCAGCAGTCCTGGGACTAGAAACAATGAGCAGTTCTTC.